Following are 26 T cell receptor beta chains from one sample sequenced in a study of CD8 T cells in ankylosing spondylitis. MiXCR was run by TCRdb on the 5' RACE reads, yielding one entry per CDR3 protein. The top ten hold approximately 14% of the sample, which has around 340,000 distinct CDR3 sequences, 20% to 25% seen once. What was sequenced was blood, either unsorted or a sorted T cell fraction (not recorded which). The receptors were gathered from a male donor with ankylosing spondylitis or in good health (not recorded which).

In its sample, this clonotype was seen a few times. V and J are TRBV27 and TRBJ1-6, with D perhaps matching TRBD1 (5 bases). The CDR3 has 16 residues. Deletions cut 5 bases from V and 3 bases from J, with 14 bases between. Germline-derived CDR1 and CDR2 are MNHEY and SMNVEV (reference sequence). Here the CDR3 DNA reads TGTGCCAGCAGTAGCGGGGGAGGAGTCTATAATTCACCCCTCCACTTT. Protein: CASSSGGGVYNSPLHF.

The chain links TRBV4-1 to TRBJ2-5; possibly TRBD2 for D (6 bases). This CDR3 has 17 amino acids. In germline, CDR1 is MGHRA, CDR2 YSYEKL. Trimming shortened V by 1 base and J by 1 base, and 16 bases separated the two germline ends. This CDR3 reads CASSQAPPYGGQETQYF. The DNA of the CDR3 is TGCGCCAGCAGCCAAGCACCCCCCTACGGGGGCCAAGAGACCCAGTACTTC.

This clonotype was observed a handful of times. This rearrangement joins TRBV7-9 to TRBJ2-1; possibly TRBD2 for D (5 bases). With 4 bases removed from V and 12 bases from J, the gap between germline ends came to 13 bases. The length of the CDR3 is 12 residues. Per the germline V gene, CDR1 is SEHNR and CDR2 is FQNEAQ (reference sequence). The CDR3: CASSWTGWWQFF. The CDR3 bases are TGTGCCAGCAGCTGGACTGGGTGGTGGCAGTTCTTC.

A few counts support this clonotype. The chain couples TRBV12-3 or TRBV12-4 to TRBJ2-7; no clear D. The ends were cut back, 3 bases at V and 5 bases at J, with 11 bases in the middle. There are 13 residues in the CDR3. In nucleotides, the CDR3 is TGTGCCAGCAGTTTTCTAGGTTACCACGAGCAGTACTTC. This gives the protein CASSFLGYHEQYF.

This clonotype was recorded at least ten times. The chain joins TRBV7-2 to TRBJ2-1; possibly TRBD1 for D (6 bases). The length of the CDR3 is 13 residues. From germline, CDR1 is SGHTA and CDR2 FQGNSA. The germline V and J ends were trimmed by 5 bases and 6 bases, with 11 bases remaining between them. The CDR3 region is CASSPTGSNEQFF. As DNA, the CDR3 is TGTGCCAGCAGCCCAACAGGGTCCAATGAGCAGTTCTTC.

CDR3 amino acids: CASTGHGTDTQYF. The CDR3 coding sequence is TGTGCCAGCACAGGACACGGCACAGATACGCAGTATTTT. J is TRBJ2-3 and V is TRBV27, with a tentative D call TRBD1 (5 bases). V shed 7 bases and J shed 1 base, with 9 bases lying between them. Germline V gives CDR1 MNHEY, CDR2 SMNVEV (reference sequence). CDR3 length: 13 amino acids.

This chain links TRBV7-6 with TRBJ2-2; D remains ambiguous. CDR3 size: 14 residues. The germline V gene encodes CDR1 SGHVS and CDR2 FNYEAQ. Trimming took 2 bases from V and 6 from J, leaving 10 bases between them. The CDR3 DNA reads TGTGCCAGCAGCTTACTTGGGGTGTCCGGGGAGCTGTTTTTT. It encodes CASSLLGVSGELFF.

The J gene is TRBJ2-5, the V gene TRBV2, with D possibly matching TRBD2 (5 bases). The CDR3 spans 16 residues. Germline V gene data show CDR1 as SNHLY and CDR2 as FYNNEI. Trimming shortened V by 4 bases and J by 2 bases, and 17 bases separated the two germline ends. The DNA for the CDR3 is TGTGCCAGCAGTGGGGGTCGGGATTACTTACAAGAGACCCAGTACTTC. Its translation is CASSGGRDYLQETQYF.

The chain links TRBV10-3 to TRBJ2-1; 8 bases are a match to TRBD2. Germline V gives CDR1 ENHRY, CDR2 SYGVKD. V was clipped by 6 bases and J by 4 bases; unmatched bases: 8. The CDR3 loop spans 15 amino acids. The CDR3 region has the DNA TGTGCCATCAGCGCTGGGGGCGGGGGGTACAATGAGCAGTTCTTC. It is translated as CAISAGGGGYNEQFF.

This clonotype was counted only a few times. This rearrangement joins TRBV12-3 or TRBV12-4 to TRBJ1-4; TRBD1 is a possible D gene (5 bases). This CDR3 is 11 amino acids long. V lost 8 bases to trimming and J lost 12 bases, with 13 bases between them. The CDR3 DNA reads TGTGCCAGCTCATTGGGGCAGGAACTGTTTTTT. It codes for CASSLGQELFF.

This clonotype was found a few times. V gene TRBV7-9 combines with J gene TRBJ1-2, with 9 positions matching TRBD1. Germline V gives CDR1 SEHNR, CDR2 FQNEAQ (reference sequence). The CDR3 extends over 15 amino acids. The trim removed 4 bases at V and 7 bases at J, leaving 10 bases unmatched. Here the CDR3 reads CASSSFGQGSFGYTF. CDR3 DNA: TGTGCCAGCAGCTCTTTCGGACAGGGGAGTTTTGGCTACACCTTC.

This clonotype was counted between two and nine times. The rearrangement joins TRBV12-3 or TRBV12-4 to TRBJ2-1; maybe TRBD2 (7 bases). This CDR3 is 14 amino acids long. V was clipped by 5 bases and J by 2 bases, with 10 bases between them. The CDR3 loop reads CASSRGGTYNEQFF. The DNA for the CDR3 is TGTGCCAGCAGTCGCGGGGGCACCTACAATGAGCAGTTCTTC.

This clonotype was found many times. The chain employs TRBV20-1 and TRBJ2-7; 7 nucleotides match TRBD1. CDR1 and CDR2 (germline): DFQATT, SNEGSKA (reference sequence). Trimming took 0 bases from V and 0 from J; bases not matched to a gene: 2. The CDR3 runs 14 residues. DNA of the CDR3: TGCAGTGCTAGAGATTGGGACAGCTCCTACGAGCAGTACTTC. Amino acids: CSARDWDSSYEQYF.

V and J are TRBV5-6 and TRBJ2-1; D unresolved. The CDR3 totals 17 residues. CDR1 is SGHDT, CDR2 YYEEEE, per germline. Trimming removed 1 base from V and 5 bases from J, with 19 bases in between. In DNA form, the CDR3 reads TGTGCCAGCAGCTTGATCTTAGCCCGCTATGCTGACAATGAGCAGTTCTTC. Its protein is CASSLILARYADNEQFF.

The chain recombines TRBV7-8 with TRBJ2-1, with D hard to call. Trimming removed 5 bases from V and 5 bases from J, with 10 bases in between. The CDR3 sequence is 13 residues long. Looked up from germline, CDR1 is SGHVS and CDR2 is FQNEAQ. DNA of the CDR3: TGTGCCAGCAGCCCAATTACGGACAATGAGCAGTTCTTC. Translated: CASSPITDNEQFF.

The sample holds one count of this clonotype. This chain connects TRBV4-1 to TRBJ2-7; TRBD2 matches 7 bases. Germline CDR1 and CDR2: MGHRA and YSYEKL. V shed 1 base and J 3 bases; nucleotides not matched to a gene: 6. CDR3 length: 15 amino acids. The CDR3 protein is CASSQVSSGDYEQYF. The DNA of the CDR3 is TGCGCCAGCAGCCAAGTTTCCAGCGGGGACTACGAGCAGTACTTC.

Ten or more counts support this clonotype. The chain combines TRBV12-3 or TRBV12-4 with TRBJ2-7, with TRBD2 identical over 12 bases. V lost 6 bases, J lost 3 bases, and 3 bases stayed unmatched. The CDR3 runs 14 residues. The CDR3 protein is CASSPTSGGYEQYF. The CDR3 bases are TGTGCCAGCAGCCCGACTAGCGGGGGCTACGAGCAGTACTTC.

J is TRBJ2-7 and V is TRBV28; 7 bases are shared with TRBD1. This CDR3 is built from 18 residues. J was trimmed by 5 bases and V by 3 bases; bases with no gene match: 19. CDR1 and CDR2 from the germline V gene are MDHEN and SYDVKM. CDR3 protein: CASSFPSTGTHYLDEQYF. The CDR3 bases are TGTGCCAGCAGTTTCCCATCGACAGGGACCCACTATTTAGACGAGCAGTACTTC.

This clonotype was recorded a few times. The chain joins TRBV4-1 to TRBJ2-3; D remains ambiguous. The V end was cut by 1 base, the J end by 0 bases, with 11 bases between. The CDR3 totals 16 residues. Germline V gene data show CDR1 as MGHRA and CDR2 as YSYEKL. CDR3 sequence (DNA): TGCGCCAGCAGCCAAGGGCCAGAAACTAGCACAGATACGCAGTATTTT. Translation gives CASSQGPETSTDTQYF.

The J gene is TRBJ2-7, the V gene TRBV7-9, with 14 positions matching TRBD2. With 4 bases clipped from V and 8 bases from J, the junction kept 7 bases outside the gene matches. From germline, CDR1 is SEHNR and CDR2 FQNEAQ (reference sequence). The CDR3 spans 15 residues. The CDR3 DNA follows: TGTGCCAGCAGCTCCGGGACTAGCGGGGGTTCCAAGCAGTACTTC. Its translation is CASSSGTSGGSKQYF.

In DNA form, the CDR3 reads TGTGCCAGCAGTGCCGGGGACAGGGGTGTCGGCACTGAAGCTTTCTTT. The encoded protein is CASSAGDRGVGTEAFF. This chain links TRBV2 with TRBJ1-1, with TRBD1 identical over 10 bases. The CDR3 totals 16 residues. Trimming at V came to 4 bases and at J to 4 bases, leaving 9 bases not matched to a gene. The V gene's germline CDR1 is SNHLY and CDR2 FYNNEI.

This clonotype was picked up a small number of times. This rearrangement joins TRBV6-5 to TRBJ2-2; D unclear. The germline V gene has CDR1 MNHEY and CDR2 SVGAGI. The CDR3 covers 13 residues. With 2 bases removed from V and 7 bases from J, the gap between germline ends came to 8 bases. The CDR3 nucleotides are TGTGCCAGCAGTTACGACTTTGGCGGGGAGCTGTTTTTT. Its translation is CASSYDFGGELFF.

This clonotype was observed a handful of times. This chain connects TRBV20-1 to TRBJ2-5; TRBD1 matches 7 bases. The CDR3 sequence is 15 residues long. CDR1 is DFQATT and CDR2 is SNEGSKA in the germline V gene (reference sequence). The J segment lost 7 bases and the V segment lost 0 bases, leaving 11 bases of the junction unmatched. CDR3 in amino acids: CSARETTISGGTQYF. In DNA, the CDR3 is TGCAGTGCTAGAGAAACGACTATCTCAGGGGGGACCCAGTACTTC.

The chain links TRBV29-1 to TRBJ2-3; D perhaps matches TRBD1 (5 bases). In germline, CDR1 is SQVTM, CDR2 ANQGSEA. This CDR3 comprises 19 residues. Trimming left V 0 bases short and J 2 bases short, with 24 bases between. CDR3 loop: CSVEDYSGESGPNTDTQYF. The CDR3 DNA is TGCAGCGTTGAAGATTACTCGGGCGAGTCAGGGCCAAACACAGATACGCAGTATTTT.

The rearrangement joins TRBV7-9 to TRBJ2-3, with D possibly being TRBD2 (6 bases). This CDR3 is 15 amino acids long. Germline V gene sequence: CDR1 SEHNR, CDR2 FQNEAQ (reference sequence). The V end was cut by 1 base, the J end by 2 bases, with 10 bases between. CDR3: CASSLGLVNTDTQYF. In nucleotides, the CDR3 is TGTGCCAGCAGCTTAGGACTAGTGAACACAGATACGCAGTATTTT.

The V and J genes are TRBV9 and TRBJ2-1; perhaps TRBD1 as D (6 bases). Germline V lookup: CDR1 SGDLS, CDR2 YYNGEE. Trimming stripped 0 bases from V and 2 bases from J, with 9 bases between. The CDR3 totals 15 residues. The CDR3 loop reads CASSVDGTPYNEQFF. In DNA form, the CDR3 reads TGTGCCAGCAGCGTAGACGGGACACCCTACAATGAGCAGTTCTTC. The variable domain in full, completed from reference TRBV9 and TRBJ2-1, reads DSGVTQTPKHLITATGQRVTLRCSPRSGDLSVYWYQQSLDQGLQFLIQYYNGEERAKGNILERFSAQQFPDLHSELNLSSLELGDSALYFCASSVDGTPYNEQFFGPGTRLTVL.